The 19 T cell receptor beta chains given below trace back to one sample, sequenced in a study of blood T cell repertoires in COVID-19. TCRdb keeps only in-frame clones here, not all; method: immunoSEQ multiplex PCR. The table lists approximately 76,000 clones, around 90% of them singletons. Input material: peripheral blood. Receptor source: a man in his thirties or forties with acute or convalescent COVID-19.

This chain joins TRBV5-8 and TRBJ2-3; D gene unclear. Germline loops: CDR1 SGHTS, CDR2 YDEGEE. Trimming removed 7 bases from V and 0 bases from J, with 15 bases in between. The CDR3 is 15 residues long. The CDR3 is CASHARYRSTDTQYF. The DNA for the CDR3 is TGTGCCAGCCACGCGAGGTACCGAAGCACAGATACGCAGTATTTT.

The chain has TRBV6-1 and TRBJ2-5; D is perhaps TRBD2 (5 bases). Per germline, CDR1 MNHNS and CDR2 SASEGT. V lost 2 bases to trimming and J lost 5 bases, with 12 bases between them. The CDR3 runs to 14 residues. As DNA, the CDR3 is TGTGCCAGCAGTGAAATGGTCAGGAGGGAGACCCAGTACTTC. This sequence encodes CASSEMVRRETQYF.

This chain uses TRBV19 with TRBJ2-1; D gene unclear. The CDR3 length is 12 residues. Germline V gene lookup returns CDR1 LNHDA and CDR2 SQIVND (reference sequence). With 6 bases removed from V and 4 bases from J, the gap between germline ends came to 7 bases. The CDR3 DNA follows: TGTGCCAGTAGATCCTATTACAATGAGCAGTTCTTC. Encoded protein: CASRSYYNEQFF.

In nucleotides, the CDR3 is TGTGCCAGCAGCCAAGTGACTAGCGCAGATACGCAGTATTTT. Translating gives CASSQVTSADTQYF. This sequence joins TRBV3-1 (or the pseudogene TRBV3-2) and TRBJ2-3; 8 positions match TRBD2. Germline V gene sequence: CDR1 LGHDT, CDR2 YNNKEL (reference sequence). J gave up 4 bases and V 1 base, and 1 base lay outside the gene matches. The CDR3 sequence is 14 residues long.

In nucleotides, the CDR3 is TGTGCCAGTAGCCCGGGGTTTAATCAGCCCCAGCATTTT. Protein product: CASSPGFNQPQHF. V and J are TRBV19 and TRBJ1-5, with D unclear. Germline CDR1 is LNHDA and CDR2 is SQIVND (reference sequence). Trimming cost V 6 bases and J 4 bases, with 10 bases left between them. This CDR3 has 13 residues.

The chain links TRBV6-5 to TRBJ1-2, with D possibly matching TRBD1 (5 bases). This CDR3 contains 14 residues. V was trimmed by 6 bases and J by 8 bases, leaving 19 bases between them. Germline V gives CDR1 MNHEY, CDR2 SVGAGI. The CDR3 nucleotides read TGTGCCAGCAGCCCAATGGGAGGAACAGGAGGCTACACCTTC. Its protein is CASSPMGGTGGYTF.

The CDR3 DNA reads as TGTGCCAGCAGACCCTCAGGCGTTTCCTACAATGAGCAGTTCTTC. Encoded protein: CASRPSGVSYNEQFF. The chain is built from TRBV6-5 and TRBJ2-1; D not resolved. The CDR3 sequence is 15 residues long. With 6 bases removed from V and 1 base from J, the gap between germline ends came to 13 bases. From germline, CDR1 is MNHEY and CDR2 SVGAGI.

J is TRBJ2-1 and V is TRBV2; 8 bases match TRBD2. Germline V gene data show CDR1 as SNHLY and CDR2 as FYNNEI. This CDR3 comprises 15 residues. V was clipped by 1 base and J by 3 bases; unmatched bases: 2. The CDR3, as DNA: TGTGCCAGCAGTGAAGTAAGCGGGAGCTACAATGAGCAGTTCTTC. Amino acid sequence: CASSEVSGSYNEQFF.

The chain has TRBV5-1 and TRBJ1-1; D is unclear. The germline V gene encodes CDR1 SGHRS and CDR2 YFSETQ. There are 13 residues in the CDR3. Trimming stripped 2 bases from V and 0 bases from J, with 5 bases between. CDR3 bases: TGCGCCAGCAGCTTTACGGTGAACACTGAAGCTTTCTTT. This encodes CASSFTVNTEAFF. The full variable domain, in which reference TRBV5-1 and TRBJ1-1 provide the parts outside the CDR3, is KAGVTQTPRYLIKTRGQQVTLSCSPISGHRSVSWYQQTPGQGLQFLFEYFSETQRNKGNFPGRFSGRQFSNSRSEMNVSTLELGDSALYLCASSFTVNTEAFFGQGTRLTVV.

The chain joins TRBV19 to TRBJ2-5, with 12 bases fitting TRBD2. This CDR3 contains 15 residues. V shed 10 bases, J shed 4 bases, and the junction held 10 bases outside the gene matches. Germline CDR1 and CDR2: LNHDA and SQIVND (reference sequence). The CDR3 loop is CATSPLAGGGETQYF. The DNA of the CDR3 is TGTGCCACCTCACCACTAGCGGGAGGCGGAGAGACCCAGTACTTC.

The chain is built from TRBV4-2 and TRBJ1-5; D possibly corresponds to TRBD1 (6 bases). Trimming took 5 bases from V and 4 from J, leaving 12 bases between them. Germline V lookup: CDR1 LGHNA, CDR2 YNFKEQ. This CDR3 is built from 14 residues. The CDR3 is CASSSRQVNQPQHF. For the CDR3, the DNA is TGTGCCAGCAGCAGCCGACAGGTTAATCAGCCCCAGCATTTT.

The chain couples TRBV19 to TRBJ2-2, with TRBD2 matching 9 bases. Germline V gene data show CDR1 as LNHDA and CDR2 as SQIVND (reference sequence). V was pared by 4 bases and J by 4 bases, with 1 base of the junction left unmatched. The CDR3 is 14 residues long. CDR3 DNA sequence: TGTGCCAGTAGTAGCGGGAGGGCCACCGGGGAGCTGTTTTTT. It encodes CASSSGRATGELFF.

This clone was seen just once. This rearrangement joins TRBV2 to TRBJ2-7, with D perhaps TRBD1 (6 bases). In germline, CDR1 is SNHLY, CDR2 FYNNEI. The CDR3 loop spans 13 amino acids. V was trimmed by 4 bases and J by 3 bases, leaving 10 bases between them. As DNA, the CDR3 is TGTGCCAGCAGTGTCGGACAGAGCTACGAGCAGTACTTC. This codes for CASSVGQSYEQYF.

The rearrangement uses TRBV25-1 and TRBJ1-2; TRBD1 might be the D (5 bases). Trimming took 7 bases from V and 5 from J, leaving 11 bases between them. Looked up from germline, CDR1 is MGHDK and CDR2 is SYGVNS. CDR3 length: 12 residues. The CDR3 here is CASKDGGYGYTF. The CDR3 DNA reads as TGTGCCAGCAAAGACGGGGGGTATGGCTACACCTTC.

This sequence joins TRBV4-1 and TRBJ2-2, with D maybe TRBD2 (6 bases). Trimming left V 2 bases short and J 5 bases short, with 15 bases between. Per germline, CDR1 MGHRA and CDR2 YSYEKL. This CDR3 region has 16 residues. This CDR3 is CASSQTSFRETGELFF. CDR3 DNA sequence: TGCGCCAGCAGCCAAACTTCTTTCCGGGAGACCGGGGAGCTGTTTTTT.

The chain has TRBV6-5 and TRBJ1-1; no clear D. Germline V gives CDR1 MNHEY, CDR2 SVGAGI. V lost 8 bases, J lost 1 base, and 11 bases lay in between. The CDR3 is 13 residues long. The CDR3 here is CASSLEENTEAFF. CDR3 coding DNA: TGTGCCAGCTCCCTGGAGGAGAACACTGAAGCTTTCTTT.

The rearrangement links TRBV6-5 to TRBJ2-7, with 10 bases fitting TRBD2. In germline, CDR1 is MNHEY, CDR2 SVGAGI. This CDR3 has 14 amino acids. The J segment lost 3 bases and the V segment lost 11 bases, leaving 10 bases of the junction unmatched. Here the CDR3 DNA reads TGTGCCGTGGGACTAGCGTCTAATTTCTACGAGCAGTACTTC. It yields the protein CAVGLASNFYEQYF.

The chain carries TRBV10-2 and TRBJ2-1; 15 nucleotides line up with TRBD2. The CDR3 totals 18 residues. Germline CDR1 is WSHSY and CDR2 is SAAADI. The ends lost 0 bases at V and 3 bases at J; junction bases unmatched: 3. CDR3: CASSESGTSGGFYNEQFF. The DNA for the CDR3 is TGCGCCAGCAGTGAGTCGGGGACTAGCGGGGGGTTCTACAATGAGCAGTTCTTC.

The chain couples TRBV6-5 to TRBJ2-7; D is unresolved. CDR1 is MNHEY and CDR2 is SVGAGI in the germline V gene. The V end was cut by 3 bases, the J end by 9 bases, with 9 bases between. This CDR3 contains 11 residues. The CDR3 sequence: CASSYARLQYF. The DNA of the CDR3 is TGTGCCAGCAGTTATGCCCGGTTGCAGTACTTC.